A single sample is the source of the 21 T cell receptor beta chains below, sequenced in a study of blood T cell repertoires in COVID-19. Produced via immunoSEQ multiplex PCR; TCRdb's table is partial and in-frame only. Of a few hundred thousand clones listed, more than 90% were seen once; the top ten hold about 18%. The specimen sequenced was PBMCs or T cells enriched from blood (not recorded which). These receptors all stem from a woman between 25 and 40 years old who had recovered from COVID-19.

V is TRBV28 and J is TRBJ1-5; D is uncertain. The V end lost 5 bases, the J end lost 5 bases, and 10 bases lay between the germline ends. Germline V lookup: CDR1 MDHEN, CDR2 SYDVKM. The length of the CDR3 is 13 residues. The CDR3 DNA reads TGTGCCAGCAGTCGCGGTACCTATCAGCCCCAGCATTTT. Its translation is CASSRGTYQPQHF.

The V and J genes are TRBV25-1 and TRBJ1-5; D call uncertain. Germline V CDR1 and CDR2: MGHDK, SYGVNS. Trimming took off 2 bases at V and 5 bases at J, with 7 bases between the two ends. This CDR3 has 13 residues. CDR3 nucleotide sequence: TGTGCCAGCAGTGAAGGGCCTTATCAGCCCCAGCATTTT. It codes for CASSEGPYQPQHF.

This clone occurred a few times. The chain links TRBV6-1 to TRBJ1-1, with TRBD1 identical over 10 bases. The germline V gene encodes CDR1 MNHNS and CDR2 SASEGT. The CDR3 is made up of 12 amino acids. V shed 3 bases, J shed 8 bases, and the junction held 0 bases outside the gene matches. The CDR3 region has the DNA TGTGCCAGCAGTGAGACAGGGGGCGAAGCTTTCTTT. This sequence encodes CASSETGGEAFF.

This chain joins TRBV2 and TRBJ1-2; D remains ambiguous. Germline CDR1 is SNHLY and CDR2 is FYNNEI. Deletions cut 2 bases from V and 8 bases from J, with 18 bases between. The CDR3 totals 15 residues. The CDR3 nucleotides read TGTGCCAGCAGTGAATGGTACGGGGAACTCCGCGGCTACACCTTC. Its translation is CASSEWYGELRGYTF. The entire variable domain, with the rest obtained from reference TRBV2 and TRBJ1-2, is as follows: EPEVTQTPSHQVTQMGQEVILRCVPISNHLYFYWYRQILGQKVEFLVSFYNNEISEKSEIFDDQFSVERPDGSNFTLKIRSTKLEDSAMYFCASSEWYGELRGYTFGSGTRLTVV.

Here the CDR3 reads CASSQTRGQGVSTEAFF. Here the CDR3 DNA reads TGTGCCAGCAGTCAAACCCGGGGACAGGGGGTTTCCACTGAAGCTTTCTTT. The chain couples TRBV6-2 or TRBV6-3 to TRBJ1-1; 11 bases match TRBD1. The J segment lost 4 bases and the V segment lost 5 bases, leaving 12 bases of the junction unmatched. Looked up from germline, CDR1 is MNHEY and CDR2 is SVGEGT. This CDR3 has 17 residues.

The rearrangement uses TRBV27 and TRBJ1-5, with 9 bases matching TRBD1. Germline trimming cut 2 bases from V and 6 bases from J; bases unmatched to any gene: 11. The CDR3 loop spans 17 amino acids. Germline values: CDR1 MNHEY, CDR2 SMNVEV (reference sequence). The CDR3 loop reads CASSLTGGEYESQPQHF. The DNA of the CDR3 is TGTGCCAGCAGTTTAACAGGGGGCGAGTACGAGAGTCAGCCCCAGCATTTT.

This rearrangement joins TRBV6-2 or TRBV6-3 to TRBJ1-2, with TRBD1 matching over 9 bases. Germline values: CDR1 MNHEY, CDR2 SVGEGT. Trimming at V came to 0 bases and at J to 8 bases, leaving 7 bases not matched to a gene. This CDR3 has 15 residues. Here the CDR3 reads CASSYSIQGAEGYTF. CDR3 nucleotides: TGTGCCAGCAGTTACTCGATACAGGGGGCCGAAGGCTACACCTTC.

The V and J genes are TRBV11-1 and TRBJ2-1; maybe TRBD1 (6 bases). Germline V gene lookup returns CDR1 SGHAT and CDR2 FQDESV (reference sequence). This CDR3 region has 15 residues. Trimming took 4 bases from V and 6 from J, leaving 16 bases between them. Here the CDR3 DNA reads TGTGCCAGCAGCTCTGCAAGGGGGTCTCGCAATGAGCAGTTCTTC. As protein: CASSSARGSRNEQFF.

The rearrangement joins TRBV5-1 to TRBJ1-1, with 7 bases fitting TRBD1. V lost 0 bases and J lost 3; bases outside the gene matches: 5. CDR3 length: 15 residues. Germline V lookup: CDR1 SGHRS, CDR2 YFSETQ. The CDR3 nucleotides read TGCGCCAGCAGCTTGGCCGAGGGGGCCCACACTGAAGCTTTCTTT. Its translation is CASSLAEGAHTEAFF.

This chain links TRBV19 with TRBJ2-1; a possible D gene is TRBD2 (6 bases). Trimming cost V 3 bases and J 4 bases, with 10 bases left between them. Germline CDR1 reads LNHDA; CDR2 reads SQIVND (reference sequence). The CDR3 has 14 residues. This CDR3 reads CASSMGGRYNEQFF. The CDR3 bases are TGTGCCAGTAGTATGGGGGGTCGATACAATGAGCAGTTCTTC.

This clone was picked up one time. CDR3 sequence reads: CASKVLEDTEAFF. The CDR3 region has the DNA TGTGCCAGTAAGGTCTTGGAGGACACTGAAGCTTTCTTT. This chain links TRBV19 with TRBJ1-1; D remains unclear. This CDR3 has 13 amino acids. The ends were cut back, 7 bases at V and 3 bases at J, with 12 bases in the middle. Germline V CDR1 and CDR2: LNHDA, SQIVND (reference sequence).

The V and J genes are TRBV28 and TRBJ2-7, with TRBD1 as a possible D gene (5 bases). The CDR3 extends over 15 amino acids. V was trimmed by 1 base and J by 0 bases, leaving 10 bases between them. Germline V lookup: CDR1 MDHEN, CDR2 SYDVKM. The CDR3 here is CASSLSDRSSYEQYF. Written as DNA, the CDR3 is TGTGCCAGCAGTTTATCAGACAGAAGCTCCTACGAGCAGTACTTC.

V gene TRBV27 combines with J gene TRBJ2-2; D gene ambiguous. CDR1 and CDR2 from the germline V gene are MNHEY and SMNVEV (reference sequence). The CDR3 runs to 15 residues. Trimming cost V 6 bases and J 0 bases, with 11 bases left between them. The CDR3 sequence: CASSPVGANTGELFF. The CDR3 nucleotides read TGTGCCAGCAGCCCAGTGGGCGCGAACACCGGGGAGCTGTTTTTT.

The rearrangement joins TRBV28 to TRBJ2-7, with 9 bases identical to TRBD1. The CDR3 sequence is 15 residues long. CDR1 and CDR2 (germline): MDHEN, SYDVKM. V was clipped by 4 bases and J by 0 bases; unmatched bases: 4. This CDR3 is CASSYPGQGSYEQYF. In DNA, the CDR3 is TGTGCCAGCAGTTATCCGGGACAGGGCTCCTACGAGCAGTACTTC.

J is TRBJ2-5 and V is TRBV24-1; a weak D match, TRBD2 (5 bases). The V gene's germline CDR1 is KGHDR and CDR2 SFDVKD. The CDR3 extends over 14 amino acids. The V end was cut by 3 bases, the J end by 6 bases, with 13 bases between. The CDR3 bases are TGTGCCACCAGTGATGCCGGGGTGGGAAAGACCCAGTACTTC. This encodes CATSDAGVGKTQYF.

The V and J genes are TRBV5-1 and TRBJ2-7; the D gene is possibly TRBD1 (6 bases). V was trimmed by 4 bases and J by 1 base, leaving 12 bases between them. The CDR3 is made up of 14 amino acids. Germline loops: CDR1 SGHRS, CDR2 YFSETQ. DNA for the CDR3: TGCGCCAGCAGCCAGGACAGTTTATCCTACGAGCAGTACTTC. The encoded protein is CASSQDSLSYEQYF.

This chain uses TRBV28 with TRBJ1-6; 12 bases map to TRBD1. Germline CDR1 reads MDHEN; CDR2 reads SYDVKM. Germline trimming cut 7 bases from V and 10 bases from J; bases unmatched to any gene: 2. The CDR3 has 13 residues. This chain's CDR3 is CASTGTGGSPLHF. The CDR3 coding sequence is TGTGCCAGCACCGGGACAGGGGGCTCACCCCTCCACTTT.

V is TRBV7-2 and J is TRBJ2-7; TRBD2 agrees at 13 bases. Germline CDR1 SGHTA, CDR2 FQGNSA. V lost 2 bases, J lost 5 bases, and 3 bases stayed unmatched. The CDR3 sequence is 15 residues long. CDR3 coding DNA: TGTGCCAGCAGCTTAACTAGCGGGAGGGCTAACGAGCAGTACTTC. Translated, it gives CASSLTSGRANEQYF.

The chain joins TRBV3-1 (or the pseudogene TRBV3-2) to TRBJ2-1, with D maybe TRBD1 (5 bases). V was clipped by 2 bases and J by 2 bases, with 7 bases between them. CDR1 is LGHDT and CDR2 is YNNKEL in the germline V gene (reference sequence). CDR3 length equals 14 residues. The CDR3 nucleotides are TGTGCCAGCAGCCAACAGGGTACCTACAATGAGCAGTTCTTC. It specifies CASSQQGTYNEQFF.

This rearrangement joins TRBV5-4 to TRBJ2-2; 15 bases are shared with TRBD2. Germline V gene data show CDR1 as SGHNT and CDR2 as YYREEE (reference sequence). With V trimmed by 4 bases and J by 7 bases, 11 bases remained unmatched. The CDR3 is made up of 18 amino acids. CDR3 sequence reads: CASSQGTSGGRGIGELFF. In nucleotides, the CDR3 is TGTGCCAGCAGCCAGGGGACTAGCGGGGGGAGAGGGATCGGGGAGCTGTTTTTT.

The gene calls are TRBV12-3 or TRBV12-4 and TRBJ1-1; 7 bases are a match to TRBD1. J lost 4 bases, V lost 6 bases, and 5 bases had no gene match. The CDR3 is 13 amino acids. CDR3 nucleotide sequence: TGTGCCAGCAGACTCAGGGGGAGCACTGAAGCTTTCTTT. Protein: CASRLRGSTEAFF.